This T cell receptor beta chain was sequenced for a study of OX40 agonist ivuxolimab in advanced cancers. Study-wide context: Patients were treated with ivuxolimab, an agonistic anti-OX40 (CD134) antibody. Study findings and constraints: Some nonresponders likewise displayed low normalized T-cell clonal expansion. CD8+ T cells showed, on average, more clonal expansion than CD4+ cells.

Blood was sampled at baseline, cycle 4 day 1, and cycle 7 day 1. Of note for this clone: Its antigen is still unknown.

Measured with immunoSEQ multiplex PCR; TCRdb has only the in-frame clones, and not every one. This table has some 59,000 clones, about 80% appearing once. The CDR3 runs 16 residues. Trimming at V came to 0 bases and at J to 1 base, leaving 2 bases not matched to a gene. Germline assignment: CDR1 LNHDA and CDR2 SQIVND (reference sequence). The V call is TRBV19, the J call TRBJ2-1, with 8 bases aligning to TRBD1. This clonotype originated in an adult with an advanced solid tumor such as melanoma, head and neck, liver or kidney cancer. The sample consisted of CD4+ or CD8+ T cells sorted from blood, taken in a trial of the OX40 agonist ivuxolimab. In DNA form, the CDR3 reads TGTGCCAGTAGTATAGAAGGGACAGGTTCCTACAATGAGCAGTTCTTC. As protein: CASSIEGTGSYNEQFF. Full variable domain (rest looked up from reference TRBV19 and TRBJ2-1): DGGITQSPKYLFRKEGQNVTLSCEQNLNHDAMYWYRQDPGQGLRLIYYSQIVNDFQKGDIAEGYSVSREKKESFPLTVTSAQKNPTAFYLCASSIEGTGSYNEQFFGPGTRLTVL.